This T cell receptor (beta chain) is drawn from a study of blood T cell repertoires in COVID-19. In the study overall: COVID-19 samples from acute and convalescent phases originated in the United States, Italy and Spain.

Original processing methods: Reference gene primers were amplified, and this amplification served to estimate nucleated cell counts. Only in-frame clones appear in the TCRdb table, and some are missing; sequencing was by immunoSEQ multiplex PCR. Clonal size and the V and J genes are those of that table, whereas D and trimming came from the DNA. In the table there are about 98,000 clones, approximately 86% of which are singletons. Germline CDR1 SGHVS, CDR2 FQNEAQ. The CDR3 is 13 amino acids. V lost 5 bases to trimming and J lost 3 bases; unmatched junction nucleotides: 2. The TCR was taken from a man aged 50-60 years with active or convalescent COVID-19. Input material: peripheral blood. The rearrangement uses TRBV7-8 and TRBJ2-7, with TRBD1 matching over 9 bases. The CDR3 loop reads CASSRDRDYEQYF. In nucleotides, the CDR3 is TGTGCCAGCAGCCGGGACAGGGACTACGAGCAGTACTTC.